The text below deals with one T cell receptor beta chain. Its antigen remains unidentified. The data are from a study of vaccination and CD4 T cells after COVID-19. Study-level background: Post-COVID samples had a sampling time that fell a median roughly 92 days after diagnosis (range 35 to 161). The peptides that stimulated the cells were overlapping spike peptides from SARS-CoV-2, HCoV-NL63, HCoV-OC43 and HCoV-229E.

An Oncomine TCR Beta short-read assay was used to sequence the DNA from cultured CD4+ T cells. TCRdb passed the PCR reads through MiXCR, listing each CDR3 protein once. The sample consists of approximately 10,000 distinct CDR3 sequences, approximately 61% of them appearing once. V was cut by 7 bases and J by 7 bases, with 20 bases left in between. This CDR3 is 14 amino acids long. Looked up from germline, CDR1 is MNHNS and CDR2 is SASEGT. Treatment given: approximately nine-day PBMC culture with coronavirus spike peptide pools or control peptides (ViraFEST assay). The clonotype was recovered from a human donor who had recovered from COVID-19. The sequenced material came from CD4+ T cells from blood, cultured in vitro. The chain couples TRBV6-1 to TRBJ2-7; the D gene could be TRBD1 or TRBD2 (6 bases each). CDR3 bases: TGTGCCAGCAACGACAGGTCTCGGAGGGGAGAGCAGTACTTC. Protein product: CASNDRSRRGEQYF.